This entry lists 22 T cell receptor beta chains sequenced from one sample in a study of cytomegalovirus exposure and HLA in healthy donors. PCR amplification relied on 60 Vbeta primers (plus 13 Jbeta primers). Method: immunoSEQ multiplex PCR; TCRdb's copy keeps in-frame clones and lacks some. Of approximately 150,000 clones in the sample, around 77% were seen once. Sequenced input: PBMCs. These receptors were collected from a man in his forties in good health and CMV-seronegative.

This chain uses TRBV28 with TRBJ1-2; possible D gene TRBD1, 5 bases. Germline assignment: CDR1 MDHEN and CDR2 SYDVKM. The V and J ends lost 5 bases and 4 bases respectively, with 17 bases between them. The CDR3 spans 15 residues. The CDR3 coding sequence is TGTGCCAGCAGTGGCCCCCAGGGCGTTTTCTATGGCTACACCTTC. It yields the protein CASSGPQGVFYGYTF.

The chain joins TRBV5-1 to TRBJ2-7; D is perhaps TRBD1 (5 bases). This CDR3 contains 14 residues. V dropped 4 bases and J dropped 1 base, with 12 bases sitting between them. Germline CDR1 reads SGHRS; CDR2 reads YFSETQ. The CDR3 region has the DNA TGCGCCAGCAGCCGCCCGACAGAATCCTACGAGCAGTACTTC. This gives the protein CASSRPTESYEQYF.

V is TRBV28 and J is TRBJ1-5; D may be TRBD1 (6 bases). V lost 5 bases to trimming and J lost 2 bases, with 16 bases between them. Germline loops: CDR1 MDHEN, CDR2 SYDVKM. The CDR3 is made up of 16 amino acids. The CDR3 bases are TGTGCCAGCAGTACAGTTGGGGGGGCGGGCAATCAGCCCCAGCATTTT. It codes for CASSTVGGAGNQPQHF.

The V gene is TRBV7-3, the J gene TRBJ2-1, with 7 bases that match TRBD2. This CDR3 region has 18 residues. From germline, CDR1 is SGHTA and CDR2 FQGTGA. Losses at the gene ends were 4 bases for V and 3 bases for J; bases not matched to a gene: 15. The CDR3 is CASSSKGLGGISYNEQFF. Here the CDR3 DNA reads TGTGCCAGCAGCTCAAAAGGGTTGGGGGGGATTAGCTACAATGAGCAGTTCTTC.

The V gene is TRBV6-5, the J gene TRBJ1-2; 8 bases align to TRBD1. Per germline, CDR1 MNHEY and CDR2 SVGAGI. Germline trimming cut 7 bases from V and 1 base from J; bases unmatched to any gene: 5. The CDR3 totals 14 residues. The CDR3 nucleotides are TGTGCCAGCACCTCGGGACAGGTTAACTATGGCTACACCTTC. It codes for CASTSGQVNYGYTF.

This clone appeared a single time. V and J are TRBV6-1 and TRBJ2-3; tentatively, D is TRBD1 (5 bases). The CDR3 has 15 residues. V gave up 8 bases and J gave up 2 bases, with 17 bases separating them. CDR1 and CDR2 (germline): MNHNS, SASEGT. This CDR3 is CASFLVPTATDTQYF. CDR3 in DNA: TGTGCCAGCTTTTTAGTCCCGACAGCCACAGATACGCAGTATTTT.

This clone was observed a single time. The chain recombines TRBV30 with TRBJ1-1; D remains unclear. The CDR3 length is 12 residues. V dropped 1 base and J dropped 2 bases, with 5 bases sitting between them. In germline, CDR1 is GTSNPN, CDR2 SVGIG (reference sequence). CDR3: CAWSGSNTEAFF. The CDR3 DNA is TGTGCCTGGAGTGGTAGTAACACTGAAGCTTTCTTT.

The rearrangement uses TRBV30 and TRBJ2-1; 14 bases match TRBD2. This CDR3 region has 17 residues. V was clipped by 2 bases and J by 3 bases; unmatched bases: 6. CDR1 and CDR2 from the germline V gene are GTSNPN and SVGIG (reference sequence). This chain's CDR3 is CAWSSATSGRVYNEQFF. CDR3 sequence (DNA): TGTGCCTGGAGTTCGGCGACTAGCGGGAGGGTCTACAATGAGCAGTTCTTC.

The chain couples TRBV27 to TRBJ2-3, with 7 nucleotides matching TRBD2. Per germline, CDR1 MNHEY and CDR2 SMNVEV (reference sequence). Trimming cost V 2 bases and J 1 base; bases outside gene matches: 9. The CDR3 runs to 17 residues. The CDR3 spells CASSLGGGRGGTDTQYF. The CDR3 nucleotides are TGTGCCAGCAGTTTAGGGGGGGGACGGGGAGGCACAGATACGCAGTATTTT.

The chain recombines TRBV4-1 with TRBJ2-7; D perhaps matches TRBD1 (7 bases). Germline V gene sequence: CDR1 MGHRA, CDR2 YSYEKL. This CDR3 region has 15 residues. V gave up 1 base and J gave up 1 base, with 11 bases separating them. In DNA, the CDR3 is TGCGCCAGCAGCCAAGGGAGGGACAGTTCCTACGAGCAGTACGTC. It specifies CASSQGRDSSYEQYV.

The chain joins TRBV9 to TRBJ2-2; TRBD2 matches at 8 bases. In germline, CDR1 is SGDLS, CDR2 YYNGEE. The CDR3 loop spans 16 amino acids. J gave up 3 bases and V 0 bases, and 4 bases lay outside the gene matches. The CDR3 spells CASSVVAGSYTGELFF. CDR3 DNA sequence: TGTGCCAGCAGCGTAGTAGCGGGAAGTTACACCGGGGAGCTGTTTTTT.

This clone was found once. The chain carries TRBV7-8 and TRBJ2-7; D might be TRBD2 (6 bases). This CDR3 is 13 amino acids long. Germline V gene sequence: CDR1 SGHVS, CDR2 FQNEAQ. V was pared by 1 base and J by 3 bases, with 7 bases between. CDR3 protein: CASSLGGGYEQYV. CDR3 DNA: TGTGCCAGCAGCTTAGGGGGAGGCTACGAGCAGTACGTC.

This sequence joins TRBV7-6 and TRBJ2-1; 11 bases align to TRBD2. J was trimmed by 3 bases and V by 1 base; bases with no gene match: 2. The CDR3 consists of 16 residues. Germline V gene sequence: CDR1 SGHVS, CDR2 FNYEAQ. The CDR3 spells CASSLDGTSGYNEQFF. CDR3 DNA sequence: TGTGCCAGCAGCTTAGACGGGACTAGCGGCTACAATGAGCAGTTCTTC.

The chain is built from TRBV7-9 and TRBJ1-1; 7 positions agree with TRBD1. The ends lost 2 bases at V and 1 base at J; junction bases unmatched: 4. Germline V gene sequence: CDR1 SEHNR, CDR2 FQNEAQ (reference sequence). The CDR3 sequence is 15 residues long. The CDR3 is CASSLTGTANTEAFF. In DNA form, the CDR3 reads TGTGCCAGCAGCTTAACCGGGACAGCGAACACTGAAGCTTTCTTT.

This clone was detected only a few times. The chain employs TRBV9 and TRBJ2-7; TRBD1 aligns across 8 bases. This CDR3 is built from 15 residues. Trimming at V came to 0 bases and at J to 4 bases, leaving 6 bases not matched to a gene. Germline CDR1 SGDLS, CDR2 YYNGEE. CDR3 in amino acids: CASSVAWQGAYEQYF. CDR3 coding DNA: TGTGCCAGCAGCGTAGCTTGGCAGGGGGCTTACGAGCAGTACTTC. The full variable domain, rest sourced from reference TRBV9 and TRBJ2-7, is DSGVTQTPKHLITATGQRVTLRCSPRSGDLSVYWYQQSLDQGLQFLIQYYNGEERAKGNILERFSAQQFPDLHSELNLSSLELGDSALYFCASSVAWQGAYEQYFGPGTRLTVT.

The chain uses TRBV19 and TRBJ2-4, with D perhaps TRBD2 (6 bases). Germline-derived CDR1 and CDR2 are LNHDA and SQIVND (reference sequence). CDR3 length: 16 residues. V shed 3 bases and J shed 1 base, with 13 bases lying between them. CDR3 protein: CASSIPGAGAKNIQYF. The CDR3 region has the DNA TGTGCCAGTAGTATCCCCGGGGCGGGGGCCAAAAACATTCAGTACTTC. Filled out from reference TRBV19 and TRBJ2-4, the complete variable domain reads DGGITQSPKYLFRKEGQNVTLSCEQNLNHDAMYWYRQDPGQGLRLIYYSQIVNDFQKGDIAEGYSVSREKKESFPLTVTSAQKNPTAFYLCASSIPGAGAKNIQYFGAGTRLSVL.

V usage is TRBV19 and J usage is TRBJ1-5; TRBD1 matches 9 bases. The germline V gene encodes CDR1 LNHDA and CDR2 SQIVND (reference sequence). CDR3 length: 14 residues. V lost 5 bases to trimming and J lost 6 bases; unmatched junction nucleotides: 5. CDR3 protein: CASSLDRGSQPQHF. The DNA for the CDR3 is TGTGCCAGTAGTTTGGACAGGGGCAGTCAGCCCCAGCATTTT. The full variable domain, completed using reference TRBV19 and TRBJ1-5, is DGGITQSPKYLFRKEGQNVTLSCEQNLNHDAMYWYRQDPGQGLRLIYYSQIVNDFQKGDIAEGYSVSREKKESFPLTVTSAQKNPTAFYLCASSLDRGSQPQHFGDGTRLSIL.

This chain connects TRBV5-1 to TRBJ2-5; D possibly corresponds to TRBD1 (5 bases). Trimming left V 1 base short and J 0 bases short, with 10 bases between. Germline CDR1 and CDR2: SGHRS and YFSETQ. This CDR3 is built from 15 residues. This CDR3 is CASSLSRVDQETQYF. DNA for the CDR3: TGCGCCAGCAGCTTGAGCAGGGTGGACCAAGAGACCCAGTACTTC.

In this sample, this clone turned up a few times. The rearrangement links TRBV5-6 to TRBJ2-7; maybe TRBD1 (5 bases). In germline, CDR1 is SGHDT, CDR2 YYEEEE. Trimming took off 0 bases at V and 1 base at J, with 5 bases between the two ends. This CDR3 has 13 residues. CDR3 in DNA: TGTGCCAGCAGCTTGGACAGGTCCTACGAGCAGTACTTC. Translated: CASSLDRSYEQYF.

This chain connects TRBV6-6 to TRBJ2-7; TRBD2 aligns across 12 bases. V lost 6 bases to trimming and J lost 3 bases; unmatched junction nucleotides: 6. The CDR3 length is 15 residues. Germline V gene data show CDR1 as MNHNY and CDR2 as SVGAGI (reference sequence). For the CDR3, the DNA is TGTGCCAGCAGCCAACGGGGACTAGCGGGCTACGAGCAGTACTTC. Amino acids: CASSQRGLAGYEQYF.

The chain recombines TRBV14 with TRBJ1-2; no clear D. Germline CDR1 is SGHDN and CDR2 is FVKESK. V lost 4 bases and J 5 bases, leaving 17 bases between the germline ends. This CDR3 contains 15 residues. CDR3: CASSPRGFHPYGYTF. The DNA for the CDR3 is TGTGCCAGCAGCCCCCGGGGTTTCCACCCGTATGGCTACACCTTC.

This sequence joins TRBV4-2 and TRBJ2-3, with 11 bases that match TRBD2. This CDR3 is 17 amino acids long. J lost 6 bases, V lost 0 bases, and 8 bases had no gene match. Looked up from germline, CDR1 is LGHNA and CDR2 is YNFKEQ. CDR3 coding DNA: TGTGCCAGCAGCCAAGACCCGGCTAGCGGGAGGTCGGATACGCAGTATTTT. Translated: CASSQDPASGRSDTQYF.